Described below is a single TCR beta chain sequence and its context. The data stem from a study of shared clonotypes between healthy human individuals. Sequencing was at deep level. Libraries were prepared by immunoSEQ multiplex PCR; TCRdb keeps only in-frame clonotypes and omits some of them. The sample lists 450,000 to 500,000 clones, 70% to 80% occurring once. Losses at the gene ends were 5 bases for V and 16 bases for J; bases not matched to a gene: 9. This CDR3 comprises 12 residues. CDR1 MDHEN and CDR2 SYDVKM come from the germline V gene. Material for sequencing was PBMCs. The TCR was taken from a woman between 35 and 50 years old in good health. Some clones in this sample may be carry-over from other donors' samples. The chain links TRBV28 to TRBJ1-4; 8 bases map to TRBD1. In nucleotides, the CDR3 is TGTGCCAGCAGTGCATTCGACAGGGGTGGGTTTTTT. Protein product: CASSAFDRGGFF.